This TCR beta chain was documented in a study of post-analysis software for immune sequencing data. Overall study results and limits: There were five or six TRBV segments more frequent in patients than controls, and TRBV5-6, TRBV5-1 and TRBV20-1 were among them.

Incorporated into the TCR beta cDNA libraries were unique molecular identifiers, which served to reduce PCR and sequencing biases. TCRdb fed the PCR reads into MiXCR, producing one record per CDR3 protein. The repertoire holds roughly 730,000 distinct CDR3 sequences, with 25% to 30% as singletons. CDR1 DFQATT and CDR2 SNEGSKA come from the germline V gene (reference sequence). V lost 0 bases and J lost 8, with 11 bases in between. This CDR3 contains 13 residues. On this clonotype: Its matching antigen is unknown.

The chain links TRBV20-1 to TRBJ2-1, with unresolved D. The clonotype originates from a girl between 10 and 17 years old with multiple sclerosis. Sequenced material: blood. The CDR3 nucleotides are TGCAGTGCTAGAGATAACCCGGCCGATGAGCAGTTCTTC. This encodes CSARDNPADEQFF.